This passage covers 20 T cell receptor beta chains from one sample sequenced in a study of cytomegalovirus exposure and HLA in healthy donors. Produced via immunoSEQ multiplex PCR; TCRdb's table is partial and in-frame only. This sample has about 180,000 clones, with approximately 81% found just once. The sample was PBMCs. All receptors derive from a man younger than 35 in good health and CMV-seropositive.

This CDR3 is CATSRDKDRWEEKLFF. Written as DNA, the CDR3 is TGTGCCACCAGCAGAGATAAGGACAGGTGGGAAGAAAAACTGTTTTTT. V and J are TRBV15 and TRBJ1-4, with TRBD1 matching over 7 bases. Germline assignment: CDR1 LNHNV and CDR2 YYDKDF (reference sequence). The CDR3 is made up of 16 amino acids. The junction had 9 bases not matched to a gene; V was cut back by 0 bases and J by 8 bases.

The chain recombines TRBV11-3 with TRBJ2-6, with D possibly being TRBD2 (5 bases). V was clipped by 4 bases and J by 2 bases, with 12 bases between them. Germline loops: CDR1 SGHNT, CDR2 YENEEA. This CDR3 region has 16 residues. CDR3: CASSSSAAPGANVLTF. The DNA for the CDR3 is TGTGCCAGCAGCTCGTCAGCGGCCCCTGGGGCCAACGTCCTGACTTTC.

This rearrangement joins TRBV10-3 to TRBJ1-2; tentatively, D is TRBD1 (5 bases). Germline V gene data show CDR1 as ENHRY and CDR2 as SYGVKD. The V gene lost 2 bases and the J gene lost 6 bases, with 13 bases spanning the gap. The CDR3 sequence is 14 residues long. The CDR3 region is CAISERGADDGYTF. The DNA for the CDR3 is TGTGCCATCAGTGAGCGTGGGGCGGATGATGGCTACACCTTC.

V is TRBV2 and J is TRBJ2-3; 10 bases align to TRBD2. V gave up 2 bases and J gave up 6 bases; unmatched junction bases: 5. The CDR3 has 15 amino acids. The germline V gene encodes CDR1 SNHLY and CDR2 FYNNEI. This chain's CDR3 is CASSESGGAADTQYF. The CDR3 region has the DNA TGTGCCAGCAGTGAAAGCGGGGGGGCGGCGGATACGCAGTATTTT.

CDR3 protein: CASSYGGADTQYF. CDR3 DNA: TGTGCCAGCAGTTACGGGGGCGCAGATACGCAGTATTTT. The rearrangement joins TRBV6-5 to TRBJ2-3; D possibly corresponds to TRBD1 (6 bases). The CDR3 length is 13 residues. Looked up from germline, CDR1 is MNHEY and CDR2 is SVGAGI. The V end was cut by 2 bases, the J end by 4 bases, with 7 bases between.

This clone has more than one count but fewer than ten. J is TRBJ2-7 and V is TRBV29-1; TRBD2 might be the D (5 bases). V was cut by 4 bases and J by 1 base, with 11 bases left in between. Germline CDR1 is SQVTM and CDR2 is ANQGSEA. This CDR3 is 13 amino acids long. As DNA, the CDR3 is TGCAGCGTTGGTGAGAGGGTATCCTACGAGCAGTACTTC. It specifies CSVGERVSYEQYF.

This chain joins TRBV9 and TRBJ2-2; 7 nucleotides match TRBD2. CDR3 length: 15 amino acids. V was clipped by 0 bases and J by 5 bases; unmatched bases: 4. The germline CDR1 and CDR2 sequences are SGDLS and YYNGEE. CDR3 in amino acids: CASSVEDSGTGELFF. CDR3 sequence (DNA): TGTGCCAGCAGCGTAGAGGATAGCGGGACCGGGGAGCTGTTTTTT.

The table lists this clone with a few counts. CDR3 coding DNA: TGTGCCAGCGAAGGACAGGGAGATCAGCCCCAGCATTTT. Protein product: CASEGQGDQPQHF. The chain carries TRBV2 and TRBJ1-5, with 8 bases aligning to TRBD1. The J segment lost 5 bases and the V segment lost 8 bases, leaving 5 bases of the junction unmatched. Germline V lookup: CDR1 SNHLY, CDR2 FYNNEI. There are 13 residues in the CDR3.

This chain uses TRBV28 with TRBJ2-4; D is possibly TRBD2 (5 bases). CDR1 is MDHEN, CDR2 SYDVKM, per germline. V was pared by 6 bases and J by 0 bases, with 15 bases between. This CDR3 has 16 amino acids. Here the CDR3 reads CASSPNAGLAKNIQYF. The DNA of the CDR3 is TGTGCCAGCAGCCCGAATGCAGGACTAGCCAAAAACATTCAGTACTTC.

The chain recombines TRBV6-1 with TRBJ1-1; 7 nucleotides match TRBD1. The CDR3 runs 14 residues. The ends lost 6 bases at V and 1 base at J; junction bases unmatched: 5. The V gene's germline CDR1 is MNHNS and CDR2 SASEGT. The CDR3 is CASSGTGANTEAFF. CDR3 nucleotides: TGTGCCAGCAGCGGTACAGGGGCGAACACTGAAGCTTTCTTT.

The genes are TRBV27 and TRBJ1-2, with D perhaps matching TRBD1 (6 bases). The CDR3 contains 15 residues. Germline V gives CDR1 MNHEY, CDR2 SMNVEV (reference sequence). Trimming took 2 bases from V and 4 from J, leaving 14 bases between them. The CDR3 DNA sequence: TGTGCCAGCAGTTTAGGGGGGGCCGGGTTCTATGGCTACACCTTC. This gives the protein CASSLGGAGFYGYTF.

The chain employs TRBV25-1 and TRBJ1-4; a weak D match, TRBD1 (6 bases). The CDR3 extends over 16 amino acids. Germline V gives CDR1 MGHDK, CDR2 SYGVNS. V dropped 3 bases and J dropped 8 bases, with 19 bases sitting between them. The CDR3 region has the DNA TGTGCCAGCAGTGATTCTACAGGGAAGGGTTTGGAAAAACTGTTTTTT. This codes for CASSDSTGKGLEKLFF.

The chain uses TRBV7-2 and TRBJ2-5; 7 bases line up with TRBD2. V shed 1 base, J shed 5 bases, and the junction held 4 bases outside the gene matches. CDR1 and CDR2 (germline): SGHTA, FQGNSA. The CDR3 consists of 14 residues. The CDR3 region has the DNA TGTGCCAGCAGCTTAGGGGGACTAAAGGAGACCCAGTACTTC. This translates into CASSLGGLKETQYF.

The rearrangement links TRBV6-6 to TRBJ1-3, with a weak D call TRBD1 (6 bases). V gave up 0 bases and J gave up 3 bases, with 12 bases separating them. CDR3 size: 16 residues. Germline CDR1 reads MNHNY; CDR2 reads SVGAGI (reference sequence). CDR3 coding DNA: TGTGCCAGCAGTTACTCGACGAGGACAGTTGGAAACACCATATATTTT. Encoded protein: CASSYSTRTVGNTIYF.

The V gene is TRBV9, the J gene TRBJ2-5; no definite D call. Per germline, CDR1 SGDLS and CDR2 YYNGEE. Trimming cost V 3 bases and J 1 base, with 7 bases left between them. This CDR3 comprises 13 residues. The CDR3 reads CASSGTAQETQYF. Here the CDR3 DNA reads TGTGCCAGCAGCGGAACAGCCCAAGAGACCCAGTACTTC.

The chain carries TRBV5-1 and TRBJ1-2; 10 bases line up with TRBD1. J gave up 6 bases and V 0 bases, and 5 bases lay outside the gene matches. From germline, CDR1 is SGHRS and CDR2 YFSETQ. The CDR3 length is 15 residues. The CDR3 region has the DNA TGCGCCAGCAGCTTGGGACAGGGGGCGCAGGATGGCTACACCTTC. Encoded protein: CASSLGQGAQDGYTF.

The chain recombines TRBV11-2 with TRBJ1-5; a possible D gene is TRBD1 (5 bases). Germline CDR1 is SGHAT and CDR2 is FQNNGV. Trimming removed 5 bases from V and 5 bases from J, with 10 bases in between. The CDR3 loop spans 13 amino acids. CDR3 in DNA: TGTGCCAGCAGCCAGGGCCGATATCAGCCCCAGCATTTT. Translating it yields CASSQGRYQPQHF.

The rearrangement joins TRBV28 to TRBJ2-7; D is possibly TRBD2 (6 bases). This CDR3 has 15 amino acids. Germline V CDR1 and CDR2: MDHEN, SYDVKM. V was shortened by 7 bases and J by 0 bases, with 16 bases between the two germline ends. The CDR3 here is CASTIGGGSSYEQYF. In DNA form, the CDR3 reads TGTGCCAGCACTATCGGTGGAGGGAGCTCCTACGAGCAGTACTTC.

The rearrangement uses TRBV6-1 and TRBJ2-7; tentatively, D is TRBD2 (5 bases). Germline CDR1 is MNHNS and CDR2 is SASEGT. Trimming took off 2 bases at V and 3 bases at J, with 14 bases between the two ends. This CDR3 contains 15 residues. The CDR3 sequence is CASSERPEGFYEQYF. CDR3 nucleotide sequence: TGTGCCAGCAGTGAACGCCCCGAGGGATTCTACGAGCAGTACTTC.

V and J are TRBV6-5 and TRBJ2-7; 9 bases align to TRBD1. Germline V gene sequence: CDR1 MNHEY, CDR2 SVGAGI. The length of the CDR3 is 13 residues. Unmatched junction bases numbered 6, after V lost 9 bases and J lost 3 bases. The CDR3 bases are TGTGCCAGTGGACAGGGGACGCTCTACGAGCAGTACTTC. It yields the protein CASGQGTLYEQYF.